A single sample gave rise to the 5 T cell receptor beta chains below, sequenced in a study of blood T cells in healthy people across ages (dated by TCRdb to 2014 to 2015). Library method: 5' RACE. These reads were obtained on an Illumina HiSeq 2500. The second PCR ran for roughly 6 to 11 cycles and used a J-beta primer mix along with a sample-barcoded 5' primer. TCRdb handled the public reads itself, with Q25 trimming in fastp and clone calling in MiXCR, and kept productive beta chains. Every entry covers one CDR3 protein and lists the most common genes and DNA from its rows. The sample data list hundreds of thousands of distinct CDR3 sequences, and approximately 21% of these were observed just once. The top ten clones comprise around 3.4% of the sample. The sample consisted of blood. These receptors originate from a man in his 70s in good health.

This clonotype was seen a few times. The chain has TRBV10-3 and TRBJ2-1, with 7 positions matching TRBD1. Gene TRBJ2-5 matches the end of the DNA better, so the J call may be wrong. This CDR3 has 13 amino acids. In germline, CDR1 is ENHRY, CDR2 SYGVKD. The CDR3 sequence is CAISRQGSETQYF. CDR3 DNA sequence: TGTGCCATCAGTAGACAGGGTTCGGAGACCCAGTACTTC.

This clonotype was detected a few times. J is TRBJ1-1 and V is TRBV30; no clear D gene. The CDR3 is 12 amino acids. Germline assignment: CDR1 GTSNPN and CDR2 SVGIG (reference sequence). Trimming left V 3 bases short and J 1 base short, with 6 bases between. The CDR3 DNA reads as TGTGCCTGGAGCGCCTCGAACACTGAAGCTTTCTTT. Its protein product is CAWSASNTEAFF. The entire variable domain, with the rest obtained from reference TRBV30 and TRBJ1-1, is as follows: SQTIHQWPATLVQPVGSPLSLECTVEGTSNPNLYWYRQAAGRGLQLLFYSVGIGQISSEVPQNLSASRPQDRQFILSSKKLLLSDSGFYLCAWSASNTEAFFGQGTRLTVV.

There are many counts of this clonotype. The V and J genes are TRBV9 and TRBJ2-2, with a tentative D call TRBD1 (5 bases). Trimming shortened V by 0 bases and J by 0 bases, and 12 bases separated the two germline ends. The CDR3 covers 17 residues. Germline V gene data show CDR1 as SGDLS and CDR2 as YYNGEE. The CDR3 coding sequence is TGTGCCAGCAGCGTAGCCATACAGGCTCCGAACACCGGGGAGCTGTTTTTT. Translated: CASSVAIQAPNTGELFF.

CDR3 loop: CASSLERSGPPGGYTF. In DNA, the CDR3 is TGTGCCAGCAGCTTAGAACGAAGTGGGCCGCCCGGGGGCTACACCTTC. The J gene is TRBJ1-2, the V gene TRBV7-2; D is uncertain. V was clipped by 1 base and J by 8 bases, with 20 bases between them. This CDR3 is built from 16 residues. The V gene's germline CDR1 is SGHTA and CDR2 FQGNSA.

The chain combines TRBV29-1 with TRBJ1-2, with 8 bases that match TRBD1. The germline V gene encodes CDR1 SQVTM and CDR2 ANQGSEA. There are 11 residues in the CDR3. Trimming took 6 bases from V and 8 from J; bases not matched to a gene: 5. The DNA for the CDR3 is TGCAGCGTAGCAGGGGGCAGGGGCTACACCTTC. This encodes CSVAGGRGYTF.